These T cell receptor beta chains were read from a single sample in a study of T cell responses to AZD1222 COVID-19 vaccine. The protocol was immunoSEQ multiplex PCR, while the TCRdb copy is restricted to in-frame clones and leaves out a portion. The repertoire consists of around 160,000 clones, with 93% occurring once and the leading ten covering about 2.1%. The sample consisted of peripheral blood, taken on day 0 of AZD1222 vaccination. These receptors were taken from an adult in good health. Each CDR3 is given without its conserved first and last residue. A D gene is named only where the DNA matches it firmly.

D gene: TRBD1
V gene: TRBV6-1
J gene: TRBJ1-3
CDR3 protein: ASSDFRDRDRGTIY

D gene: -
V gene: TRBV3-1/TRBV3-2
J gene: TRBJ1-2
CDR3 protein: ASSQGFGYT

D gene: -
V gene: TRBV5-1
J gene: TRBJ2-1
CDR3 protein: ASSLQGDDNEQF

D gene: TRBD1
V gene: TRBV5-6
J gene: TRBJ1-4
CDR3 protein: ASSLTRTGATNEKLF

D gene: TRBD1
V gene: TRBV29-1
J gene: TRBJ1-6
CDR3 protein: SVKKDGQGNSPLH

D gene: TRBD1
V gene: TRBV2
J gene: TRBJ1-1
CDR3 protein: ASSLAGGTEAF

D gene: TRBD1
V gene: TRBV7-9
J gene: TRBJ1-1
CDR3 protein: ASSYPGTANTEAF

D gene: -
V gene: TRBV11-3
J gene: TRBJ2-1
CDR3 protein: ASSSHLARYNEQF

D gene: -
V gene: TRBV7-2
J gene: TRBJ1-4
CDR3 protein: ASSLAGGWGEKLF

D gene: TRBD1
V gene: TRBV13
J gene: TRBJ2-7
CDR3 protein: ASSLEGAFYEQY

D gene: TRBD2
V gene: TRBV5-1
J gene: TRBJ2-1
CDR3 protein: ASSSRLAGGYEQF

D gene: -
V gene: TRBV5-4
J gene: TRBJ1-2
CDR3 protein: ASSPRDTNFYGYT